One T cell receptor beta chain is described in this entry. The sample originates from a study of blood T cell repertoires in COVID-19. Libraries were prepared by immunoSEQ multiplex PCR; TCRdb keeps only in-frame clonotypes and omits some of them. The sample consists of 100,000 to 150,000 clones, 86% of them appearing once. The J segment lost 4 bases and the V segment lost 3 bases, leaving 6 bases of the junction unmatched. Per the germline V gene, CDR1 is LNHDA and CDR2 is SQIVND (reference sequence). CDR3 size: 14 residues. The sequence came from a woman aged 70-85 years with COVID-19, enrolled during active disease. Sequences were obtained from peripheral blood. This chain links TRBV19 with TRBJ2-7; 7 nucleotides align to TRBD1. The CDR3 is CASSMGQHRYEQYF. CDR3 in DNA: TGTGCCAGTAGTATGGGACAGCACAGGTACGAGCAGTACTTC.